Below are 6 T cell receptor beta chains sequenced from a single sample in a study of T cells in Graves' hyperthyroidism and ophthalmopathy. The source material, RNA transcripts, was used to amplify TCR beta CDR3 regions. The primer set for the first-round RT-PCR of the TCR CDR3 was HTBI. TCRdb reprocessed the multiplex PCR reads with MiXCR, giving one entry per CDR3 protein. The sample yields 350,000 or so distinct CDR3 sequences, 17% seen once. Input material: blood. Receptors originate from a woman aged 30 to 39 with Graves' hyperthyroidism that later progressed to Graves' ophthalmopathy.

The chain carries TRBV24-1 and TRBJ2-3; TRBD2 matches 11 bases. This CDR3 region has 16 residues. The germline gives CDR1 KGHDR, CDR2 SFDVKD. Trimming removed 10 bases from V and 0 bases from J; junction bases left unmatched: 8. In DNA, the CDR3 is TGTGCCACAGGGCATCGACTAGCGGGAAGCACAGATACGCAGTATTTT. Translating gives CATGHRLAGSTDTQYF.

This clonotype has a count of ten or more. The chain links TRBV7-9 to TRBJ2-4; TRBD2 matches 8 bases. V shed 5 bases, J shed 7 bases, and the junction held 4 bases outside the gene matches. Per germline, CDR1 SEHNR and CDR2 FQNEAQ (reference sequence). This CDR3 is built from 13 residues. In nucleotides, the CDR3 is TGTGCCAGCAGCCCGCCGGGGGGGAACATTCAGTACTTC. It is translated as CASSPPGGNIQYF.

This clonotype came up many times. The chain recombines TRBV3-1 with TRBJ2-1, with TRBD2 identical over 8 bases. V lost 0 bases and J lost 10; bases outside the gene matches: 8. The CDR3 has 15 residues. CDR1 and CDR2 (germline): LGHDT, YNNKEL (reference sequence). In DNA, the CDR3 is TGTGCCAGCAGCCAAGATGGACTAGCTCAGCAGGAGCAGTTCTTC. Its translation is CASSQDGLAQQEQFF.

A note on this clonotype: A much larger clone differs by one base, so this may be a read error. The chain has TRBV14 and TRBJ1-2; D is uncertain. Germline lookup yields CDR1 SGHDN and CDR2 FVKESK. This CDR3 has 15 amino acids. The CDR3 sequence is CANSPQFGTGYGYTF. The CDR3 nucleotides read TGTGCCAACAGCCCGCAGTTCGGAACTGGCTATGGCTACACCTTC.

This clonotype came up many times. The J gene is TRBJ2-2, the V gene TRBV20-1; no clear D. Germline lookup yields CDR1 DFQATT and CDR2 SNEGSKA (reference sequence). The CDR3 length is 13 residues. V dropped 3 bases and J dropped 1 base, with 6 bases sitting between them. This CDR3 reads CSARSQNTGELFF. DNA of the CDR3: TGCAGTGCTAGGTCTCAGAACACCGGGGAGCTGTTTTTT.

Comment on this clonotype: This may be a read error: a much more frequent sequence differs by one nucleotide. This chain connects TRBV24-1 to TRBJ2-2, with TRBD1 matching over 8 bases. CDR1 and CDR2 (germline): KGHDR, SFDVKD. The CDR3 length is 15 residues. Trimming cost V 9 bases and J 5 bases; bases outside gene matches: 10. The CDR3 loop is CATRPRTGRTGELFF. In DNA, the CDR3 is TGTGCCACCCGGCCTAGGACAGGGAGAACCGGGGAGCTGTTTTTT.